The clone carrying this T cell receptor (beta chain) was found a few times. Its antigen remains unidentified. Clones were sequenced by immunoSEQ multiplex PCR, and TCRdb holds only the in-frame ones, with some missing. This table holds about 170,000 clones, around nine tenths found once. Germline V gives CDR1 SGHNT, CDR2 YYREEE (reference sequence). This CDR3 is built from 17 residues. The V and J ends lost 4 bases and 5 bases respectively, with 24 bases between them. These data originate in a study of T cell responses to AZD1222 COVID-19 vaccine. Study results and caveats: Increases in Spike-specific TCR breadth and depth were seen after two AZD1222 doses.

The V call is TRBV5-4, the J call TRBJ1-2; D may be TRBD1 (5 bases). This sample comprised peripheral blood, obtained 28 days after the second AZD1222 dose. This TCR was sampled from an adult who received the AZD1222 COVID-19 vaccine. CDR3 sequence (DNA): TGTGCCAGCAGCCAACCGGGGGGGGACTCGGGTCTGTATGGCTACACCTTC. The encoded protein is CASSQPGGDSGLYGYTF.